Following are 18 T cell receptor beta chains from one sample sequenced in a study of T cell changes during pregnancy in multiple sclerosis. Libraries were prepared by immunoSEQ multiplex PCR; TCRdb keeps only in-frame clonotypes and omits some of them. The sample holds tens of thousands of clones, 75% to 90% seen once. This specimen was CD4+ T cells from peripheral blood mononuclear cells, taken in the third trimester of pregnancy. Source of these receptors: a female donor with multiple sclerosis, enrolled in a pregnancy study.

The rearrangement joins TRBV25-1 to TRBJ2-3, with D perhaps matching TRBD1 (6 bases). The CDR3 loop spans 14 amino acids. V dropped 5 bases and J dropped 4 bases, with 13 bases sitting between them. Germline lookup yields CDR1 MGHDK and CDR2 SYGVNS. This CDR3 reads CASSSPRGADTQYF. CDR3 DNA sequence: TGTGCCAGCAGTTCTCCCAGGGGCGCAGATACGCAGTATTTT.

This clone was counted between two and nine times. The chain has TRBV7-9 and TRBJ2-2, with a tentative D call TRBD2 (6 bases). Between the trimmed V and J ends, which lost 4 bases and 6 bases, there was a span of 21 bases. The CDR3 sequence is 17 residues long. The germline CDR1 and CDR2 sequences are SEHNR and FQNEAQ (reference sequence). The DNA for the CDR3 is TGTGCCAGCAGCTCCACCGCGGGGTCCACTATCGCCGGGGAGCTGTTTTTT. As protein: CASSSTAGSTIAGELFF.

CDR3 DNA: TGTGCCAGCAGCCCCGGACAGTTCAATGAAAAACTGTTTTTT. Amino acids: CASSPGQFNEKLFF. The V gene is TRBV9, the J gene TRBJ1-4; weak D call: TRBD1 (6 bases). CDR3 size: 14 residues. V was pared by 4 bases and J by 5 bases, with 12 bases between. Germline CDR1 is SGDLS and CDR2 is YYNGEE.

This clone was seen a single time. For the CDR3, the DNA is TGCGCCAGCAGCTTGGGGGACAAGGGGGAGCAGTACTTC. Translating it yields CASSLGDKGEQYF. The chain combines TRBV5-1 with TRBJ2-7; D may be TRBD1 (6 bases). Germline-derived CDR1 and CDR2 are SGHRS and YFSETQ. The V gene lost 0 bases and the J gene lost 7 bases, with 11 bases spanning the gap. The CDR3 runs to 13 residues.

This chain joins TRBV4-2 and TRBJ2-7; tentative D call: TRBD1 (6 bases). Germline V lookup: CDR1 LGHNA, CDR2 YNFKEQ. This CDR3 contains 15 residues. Trimming took off 4 bases at V and 1 base at J, with 14 bases between the two ends. The CDR3 protein is CASSRDDRRSYEQYF. CDR3 nucleotides: TGTGCCAGCAGCCGGGATGACAGGAGATCCTACGAGCAGTACTTC.

The rearrangement joins TRBV30 to TRBJ2-2; 10 bases match TRBD1. Germline trimming cut 0 bases from V and 4 bases from J; bases unmatched to any gene: 17. CDR1 and CDR2 from the germline V gene are GTSNPN and SVGIG (reference sequence). The CDR3 spans 20 residues. The CDR3 region is CAWSVPLRDRGLRRTGELFF. The CDR3 DNA follows: TGTGCCTGGAGTGTTCCTCTCCGGGACAGGGGTCTGAGACGCACCGGGGAGCTGTTTTTT.

This clone was detected only once. The rearrangement uses TRBV5-1 and TRBJ1-1, with 10 bases fitting TRBD1. The J segment lost 4 bases and the V segment lost 3 bases, leaving 15 bases of the junction unmatched. Germline loops: CDR1 SGHRS, CDR2 YFSETQ. CDR3 length equals 18 residues. The CDR3, as DNA: TGCGCCAGCAGCTCTAAGGCCGGGACAGGGGTTAGAGGCACTGAAGCTTTCTTT. This translates into CASSSKAGTGVRGTEAFF.

The rearrangement links TRBV7-2 to TRBJ2-1, with 10 bases matching TRBD2. Germline V gene data show CDR1 as SGHTA and CDR2 as FQGNSA. This CDR3 has 18 residues. Trimming cost V 1 base and J 4 bases; bases outside gene matches: 10. The CDR3: CASSLEAGGSIGYNEQFF. In nucleotides, the CDR3 is TGTGCCAGCAGCTTAGAAGCGGGAGGGTCCATAGGTTACAATGAGCAGTTCTTC.

This chain links TRBV6-5 with TRBJ2-3, with 8 bases matching TRBD2. The CDR3 has 14 amino acids. The V and J ends lost 6 bases and 3 bases, in that order; junction bases with no gene match: 5. From germline, CDR1 is MNHEY and CDR2 SVGAGI. The CDR3 spells CASRPGGRTDTQYF. The DNA of the CDR3 is TGTGCCAGCAGGCCGGGGGGGCGAACAGATACGCAGTATTTT.

This rearrangement joins TRBV29-1 to TRBJ1-1, with D unresolved. The CDR3 covers 11 residues. CDR1 is SQVTM and CDR2 is ANQGSEA in the germline V gene. Trimming cost V 4 bases and J 8 bases, with 11 bases left between them. This CDR3 is CSVVGRVEAFF. The CDR3 coding sequence is TGCAGCGTTGTAGGCCGGGTGGAAGCTTTCTTT. Full variable domain (remainder filled in from reference TRBV29-1 and TRBJ1-1): SAVISQKPSRDICQRGTSLTIQCQVDSQVTMMFWYRQQPGQSLTLIATANQGSEATYESGFVIDKFPISRPNLTFSTLTVSNMSPEDSSIYLCSVVGRVEAFFGQGTRLTVV.

V is TRBV4-2 and J is TRBJ2-2; perhaps TRBD1 as D (6 bases). This CDR3 is 16 amino acids long. Between the trimmed V and J ends, which lost 5 bases and 1 base, there was a span of 14 bases. CDR1 is LGHNA, CDR2 YNFKEQ, per germline. This CDR3 is CASSSPGRGNTGELFF. For the CDR3, the DNA is TGTGCCAGCAGCTCCCCAGGCAGGGGGAACACCGGGGAGCTGTTTTTT.

This rearrangement joins TRBV10-1 to TRBJ2-7; TRBD1 matches at 7 bases. Germline V gives CDR1 WNHNN, CDR2 SYGVQD (reference sequence). The ends lost 7 bases at V and 5 bases at J; junction bases unmatched: 8. The CDR3 sequence is 13 residues long. DNA of the CDR3: TGCGCCAGCACCGGGGACAGTGCGGACGAGCAGTACTTC. Translated: CASTGDSADEQYF.

The V gene is TRBV9, the J gene TRBJ2-3; TRBD2 matches at 7 bases. Trimming removed 4 bases from V and 4 bases from J; junction bases left unmatched: 3. The CDR3 totals 13 residues. CDR1 and CDR2 from the germline V gene are SGDLS and YYNGEE. CDR3 nucleotides: TGTGCCAGCAGCCCCCTAGCGGCAGATACGCAGTATTTT. Translation: CASSPLAADTQYF.

CDR3 sequence: CASSQDSGGATDTQYF. The CDR3 coding sequence is TGTGCCAGCAGCCAAGATAGCGGGGGGGCCACAGATACGCAGTATTTT. The J gene is TRBJ2-3, the V gene TRBV13; TRBD2 aligns across 11 bases. V was clipped by 5 bases and J by 2 bases; unmatched bases: 6. CDR3 size: 16 residues. The germline V gene encodes CDR1 PRHDT and CDR2 FYEKMQ (reference sequence).

The rearrangement links TRBV12-5 to TRBJ2-1; D is ambiguous. The CDR3 extends over 11 amino acids. Per germline, CDR1 LGHNT and CDR2 FRNRAP. Trimming pared 8 bases from V and 10 bases from J, leaving 12 bases between. The DNA for the CDR3 is TGTGCTAGTACTACCAGTAACGAGCAGTTCTTC. Its protein product is CASTTSNEQFF.

The table lists this clone with a few counts. The V gene is TRBV7-2, the J gene TRBJ2-1; TRBD2 might be the D (5 bases). The germline V and J ends were trimmed by 5 bases and 13 bases, with 15 bases remaining between them. CDR1 SGHTA and CDR2 FQGNSA come from the germline V gene. The CDR3 runs 12 residues. For the CDR3, the DNA is TGTGCCAGCAGCGAGGGAAGAATCGTTCAGTTCTTC. Encoded protein: CASSEGRIVQFF.

The CDR3 spells CASRQGAAFGVYTF. The CDR3 DNA is TGTGCCAGCAGGCAGGGGGCCGCGTTTGGGGTCTACACCTTC. The chain combines TRBV6-5 with TRBJ1-2; TRBD1 matches 8 bases. Trimming cost V 6 bases and J 10 bases; bases outside gene matches: 13. Germline values: CDR1 MNHEY, CDR2 SVGAGI. The CDR3 sequence is 14 residues long.

This clone showed up just once. V and J are TRBV25-1 and TRBJ2-3; tentatively, D is TRBD2 (6 bases). V dropped 1 base and J dropped 1 base, with 15 bases sitting between them. CDR1 and CDR2 from the germline V gene are MGHDK and SYGVNS. The CDR3 length is 17 residues. The CDR3 sequence: CASSESWAPGGTDTQYF. The CDR3, as DNA: TGTGCCAGCAGTGAATCATGGGCCCCGGGGGGCACAGATACGCAGTATTTT.